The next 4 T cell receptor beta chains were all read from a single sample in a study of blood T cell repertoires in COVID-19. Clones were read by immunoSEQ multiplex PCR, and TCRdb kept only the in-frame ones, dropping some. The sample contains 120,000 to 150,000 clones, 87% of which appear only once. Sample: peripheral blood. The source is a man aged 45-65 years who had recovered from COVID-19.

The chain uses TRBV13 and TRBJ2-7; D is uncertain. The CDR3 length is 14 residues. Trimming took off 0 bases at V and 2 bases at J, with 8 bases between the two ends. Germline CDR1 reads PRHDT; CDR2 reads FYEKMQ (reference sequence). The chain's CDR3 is CASSLGSEPYEQYF. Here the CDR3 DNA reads TGTGCCAGCAGCTTAGGGTCTGAGCCCTACGAGCAGTACTTC.

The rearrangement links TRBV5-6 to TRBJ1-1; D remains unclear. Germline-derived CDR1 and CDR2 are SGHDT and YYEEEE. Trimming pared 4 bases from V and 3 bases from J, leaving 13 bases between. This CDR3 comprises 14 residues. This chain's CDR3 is CASSPKTGHTEAFF. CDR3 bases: TGTGCCAGCAGCCCCAAAACTGGGCACACTGAAGCTTTCTTT. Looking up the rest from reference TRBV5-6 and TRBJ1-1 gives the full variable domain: DAGVTQSPTHLIKTRGQQVTLRCSPKSGHDTVSWYQQALGQGPQFIFQYYEEEERQRGNFPDRFSGHQFPNYSSELNVNALLLGDSALYLCASSPKTGHTEAFFGQGTRLTVV.

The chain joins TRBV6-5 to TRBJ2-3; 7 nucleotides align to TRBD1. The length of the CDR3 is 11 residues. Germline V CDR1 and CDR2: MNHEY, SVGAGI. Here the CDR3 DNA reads TGTTACGGGACAGGCACAGATACGCAGTATTTT. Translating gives CYGTGTDTQYF.

CDR3 bases: TGTGCCAGCATTAAGTCCGGGAGCTACACTGAAGCTTTCTTT. The encoded protein is CASIKSGSYTEAFF. V is TRBV28 and J is TRBJ1-1, with D hard to call. Germline V CDR1 and CDR2: MDHEN, SYDVKM. This CDR3 contains 14 residues. Trimming took 7 bases from V and 3 from J, leaving 15 bases between them.